A single sample is the source of the 21 T cell receptor beta chains below, sequenced in a study of patients and donors after allogeneic stem cell transplantation. MiXCR, applied by TCRdb to the RT-PCR reads, yields one record per CDR3 protein. The sample has approximately 430,000 distinct CDR3 sequences; under 20% are singletons. Specimen: blood, either unsorted or a sorted T cell fraction (not recorded which). The receptors originated from a human donor who was either an allogeneic HSCT recipient or a stem cell or donor lymphocyte infusion donor (not recorded which). It is not recorded whose cells these are; they may come from a transplant donor.

The V call is TRBV11-3, the J call TRBJ2-1; D is unclear. Germline CDR1 SGHNT, CDR2 YENEEA. CDR3 length: 15 amino acids. Trimming left V 0 bases short and J 3 bases short, with 9 bases between. The CDR3 coding sequence is TGTGCCAGCAGCTTAGAGGGCGGAATCTACAATGAGCAGTTCTTC. Translating it yields CASSLEGGIYNEQFF.

The chain uses TRBV10-3 and TRBJ2-5; D not resolved. From germline, CDR1 is ENHRY and CDR2 SYGVKD. Trimming shortened V by 3 bases and J by 3 bases, and 5 bases separated the two germline ends. This CDR3 is built from 12 residues. The CDR3 DNA reads as TGTGCCATCAGTGAAGTGGAAGAGACCCAGTACTTC. Amino acids: CAISEVEETQYF.

In its sample, this clonotype was seen once. The chain has TRBV9 and TRBJ1-1; D call uncertain. This CDR3 comprises 13 residues. Germline V gives CDR1 SGDLS, CDR2 YYNGEE. V was cut by 4 bases and J by 11 bases, with 18 bases left in between. CDR3 residues: CASSPNGRWEAFF. Here the CDR3 DNA reads TGTGCCAGCAGCCCGAACGGACGGTGGGAGGCTTTCTTT.

This clonotype has only a few counts. The genes are TRBV6-5 and TRBJ2-1; TRBD2 agrees at 9 bases. J was trimmed by 9 bases and V by 0 bases; bases with no gene match: 9. The CDR3 has 16 amino acids. The germline V gene has CDR1 MNHEY and CDR2 SVGAGI. The CDR3 DNA follows: TGTGCCAGCAGTTACTCGACCGCGGGGGGGTCTCCTGAGCAGTTCTTC. It translates to CASSYSTAGGSPEQFF.

The chain recombines TRBV27 with TRBJ1-1, with TRBD1 identical over 9 bases. The V segment lost 6 bases and the J segment 6 bases; nucleotides outside the gene matches: 5. This CDR3 is built from 13 residues. CDR1 and CDR2 (germline): MNHEY, SMNVEV (reference sequence). CDR3 in DNA: TGTGCCAGCAGGGGGGACAGGGTGGCTGAAGCTTTCTTT. Protein sequence: CASRGDRVAEAFF.

This clonotype occurred many times. This chain connects TRBV20-1 to TRBJ2-5; D may be TRBD2 (5 bases). This CDR3 has 13 amino acids. Per the germline V gene, CDR1 is DFQATT and CDR2 is SNEGSKA (reference sequence). Trimming shortened V by 5 bases and J by 4 bases, and 14 bases separated the two germline ends. CDR3 nucleotides: TGCAGTGCTCCTAGGTCGGGGAGAGAGACCCAGTACTTC. Protein: CSAPRSGRETQYF.

This chain links TRBV7-2 with TRBJ1-2; 10 bases agree with TRBD1. V shed 4 bases, J shed 4 bases, and the junction held 6 bases outside the gene matches. The CDR3 sequence is 15 residues long. CDR1 is SGHTA and CDR2 is FQGNSA in the germline V gene. The CDR3 is CASSSRDRGGYGYTF. In nucleotides, the CDR3 is TGTGCCAGCAGCTCCCGGGACAGGGGAGGCTATGGCTACACCTTC.

The rearrangement links TRBV20-1 to TRBJ2-7; D is perhaps TRBD1 or TRBD2 (6 bases each). The CDR3 is 15 amino acids. Germline V CDR1 and CDR2: DFQATT, SNEGSKA (reference sequence). Trimming cost V 0 bases and J 1 base, with 13 bases left between them. The CDR3 region has the DNA TGCAGTGCTAGAGATCGGAGGGGGAGTTCCTACGAGCAGTACTTC. It codes for CSARDRRGSSYEQYF.

The sample holds a few counts of this clonotype. V and J are TRBV4-1 and TRBJ2-7; 7 nucleotides match TRBD2. The ends lost 3 bases at V and 6 bases at J; junction bases unmatched: 11. Germline-derived CDR1 and CDR2 are MGHRA and YSYEKL. This CDR3 contains 15 residues. DNA for the CDR3: TGCGCCAGCAGCCACCCTACCGGACTAGTCGGCGAGCAGTACTTC. As protein: CASSHPTGLVGEQYF.

This clonotype was found a few times. V is TRBV7-3 and J is TRBJ2-7; D perhaps matches TRBD1 (5 bases). The CDR3 length is 15 residues. The germline V gene encodes CDR1 SGHTA and CDR2 FQGTGA. V was pared by 2 bases and J by 2 bases, with 13 bases between. CDR3 bases: TGTGCCAGCAGCTTAGGAAGGGGTAGGGCCTACGAGCAGTACTTC. This translates into CASSLGRGRAYEQYF.

J is TRBJ2-2 and V is TRBV6-1; 12 bases align to TRBD2. J was trimmed by 5 bases and V by 4 bases; bases with no gene match: 2. Germline CDR1 and CDR2: MNHNS and SASEGT. The CDR3 length is 15 residues. The CDR3 nucleotides read TGTGCCAGCAGTGTCACTAGCGGGAGGACCGGGGAGCTGTTTTTT. This encodes CASSVTSGRTGELFF.

This chain joins TRBV4-1 and TRBJ1-3; D ambiguous. The CDR3 has 14 amino acids. Trimming left V 8 bases short and J 0 bases short, with 11 bases between. Looked up from germline, CDR1 is MGHRA and CDR2 is YSYEKL. DNA of the CDR3: TGCGCCAGCCGCAGCCTTTACTCTGGAAACACCATATATTTT. Its protein is CASRSLYSGNTIYF.

This clonotype was detected only a few times. The chain joins TRBV9 to TRBJ1-3, with a possible D match to TRBD1 (5 bases). The CDR3 spans 15 residues. V was pared by 4 bases and J by 2 bases, with 13 bases between. Germline assignment: CDR1 SGDLS and CDR2 YYNGEE. The CDR3 bases are TGTGCCAGCAGCCCCCGGGACTCTCCTGGAAACACCATATATTTT. Residues: CASSPRDSPGNTIYF.

This clonotype occurred a few times. The V gene is TRBV6-6, the J gene TRBJ1-5; D unclear. The CDR3 is made up of 12 amino acids. V lost 5 bases and J lost 10, with 12 bases in between. Germline lookup yields CDR1 MNHNY and CDR2 SVGAGI (reference sequence). The CDR3 sequence is CASSPRAPPQHF. Here the CDR3 DNA reads TGTGCCAGCAGTCCTCGGGCCCCCCCCCAGCATTTT.

The V and J genes are TRBV30 and TRBJ1-1, with 8 bases matching TRBD1. This CDR3 spans 15 amino acids. The V segment lost 2 bases and the J segment 10 bases; nucleotides outside the gene matches: 15. Germline V lookup: CDR1 GTSNPN, CDR2 SVGIG (reference sequence). The CDR3 DNA is TGTGCCTGGAGTTCCTTTCTGAGACAGGGGCGGGGAGCTTTCTTT. This sequence encodes CAWSSFLRQGRGAFF.

This clonotype was found many times. The rearrangement links TRBV10-3 to TRBJ2-3; possible D gene TRBD2, 6 bases. Trimming took off 11 bases at V and 1 base at J, with 13 bases between the two ends. The CDR3 runs to 13 residues. The V gene's germline CDR1 is ENHRY and CDR2 SYGVKD. The CDR3 region has the DNA TGTGCCTCGACCTGGGGGGGCACAGATACGCAGTATTTT. As protein: CASTWGGTDTQYF.

V and J are TRBV24-1 and TRBJ2-1, with 9 bases matching TRBD2. Germline V lookup: CDR1 KGHDR, CDR2 SFDVKD. After removal of 3 bases from V and 4 bases from J, the junction contained 12 bases not matched to a gene. There are 18 residues in the CDR3. The CDR3 reads CATSDSGRSHNLYNEQFF. CDR3 coding DNA: TGTGCCACCAGTGATAGCGGGAGGTCCCATAACCTATACAATGAGCAGTTCTTC.

V and J are TRBV15 and TRBJ2-4; 11 bases match TRBD1. The V segment lost 3 bases and the J segment 3 bases; nucleotides outside the gene matches: 7. The CDR3 length is 17 residues. Germline V gives CDR1 LNHNV, CDR2 YYDKDF (reference sequence). The CDR3 region has the DNA TGTGCCACCAGCAGTCGGACAGGGGGCGGCATCAAAAACATTCAGTACTTC. Translating it yields CATSSRTGGGIKNIQYF.

This clonotype was observed a few times. The rearrangement links TRBV9 to TRBJ1-2, with TRBD1 identical over 12 bases. The V gene's germline CDR1 is SGDLS and CDR2 YYNGEE. The V and J ends lost 6 bases and 5 bases, in that order; junction bases with no gene match: 11. The CDR3 has 16 amino acids. The DNA of the CDR3 is TGTGCCAGCACGGGGACAGGGGGCGTAAATACTTATGGCTACACCTTC. Translation gives CASTGTGGVNTYGYTF.

This clonotype was counted only a few times. The rearrangement links TRBV10-3 to TRBJ1-2; TRBD1 matches 7 bases. The length of the CDR3 is 13 residues. The V and J ends lost 2 bases and 6 bases, in that order; junction bases with no gene match: 3. The germline gives CDR1 ENHRY, CDR2 SYGVKD. This CDR3 is CAISETGADGYTF. The CDR3 region has the DNA TGTGCCATCAGTGAGACAGGGGCGGATGGCTACACCTTC.

In this sample, this clonotype turned up a few times. This chain joins TRBV24-1 and TRBJ2-4, with D possibly matching TRBD2 (6 bases). The CDR3 sequence is 17 residues long. CDR1 is KGHDR and CDR2 is SFDVKD in the germline V gene. The V end was cut by 3 bases, the J end by 1 base, with 15 bases between. CDR3 nucleotides: TGTGCCACCAGTGATAATGAGGCGGGGAGCGCCAAAAACATTCAGTACTTC. Its translation: CATSDNEAGSAKNIQYF.